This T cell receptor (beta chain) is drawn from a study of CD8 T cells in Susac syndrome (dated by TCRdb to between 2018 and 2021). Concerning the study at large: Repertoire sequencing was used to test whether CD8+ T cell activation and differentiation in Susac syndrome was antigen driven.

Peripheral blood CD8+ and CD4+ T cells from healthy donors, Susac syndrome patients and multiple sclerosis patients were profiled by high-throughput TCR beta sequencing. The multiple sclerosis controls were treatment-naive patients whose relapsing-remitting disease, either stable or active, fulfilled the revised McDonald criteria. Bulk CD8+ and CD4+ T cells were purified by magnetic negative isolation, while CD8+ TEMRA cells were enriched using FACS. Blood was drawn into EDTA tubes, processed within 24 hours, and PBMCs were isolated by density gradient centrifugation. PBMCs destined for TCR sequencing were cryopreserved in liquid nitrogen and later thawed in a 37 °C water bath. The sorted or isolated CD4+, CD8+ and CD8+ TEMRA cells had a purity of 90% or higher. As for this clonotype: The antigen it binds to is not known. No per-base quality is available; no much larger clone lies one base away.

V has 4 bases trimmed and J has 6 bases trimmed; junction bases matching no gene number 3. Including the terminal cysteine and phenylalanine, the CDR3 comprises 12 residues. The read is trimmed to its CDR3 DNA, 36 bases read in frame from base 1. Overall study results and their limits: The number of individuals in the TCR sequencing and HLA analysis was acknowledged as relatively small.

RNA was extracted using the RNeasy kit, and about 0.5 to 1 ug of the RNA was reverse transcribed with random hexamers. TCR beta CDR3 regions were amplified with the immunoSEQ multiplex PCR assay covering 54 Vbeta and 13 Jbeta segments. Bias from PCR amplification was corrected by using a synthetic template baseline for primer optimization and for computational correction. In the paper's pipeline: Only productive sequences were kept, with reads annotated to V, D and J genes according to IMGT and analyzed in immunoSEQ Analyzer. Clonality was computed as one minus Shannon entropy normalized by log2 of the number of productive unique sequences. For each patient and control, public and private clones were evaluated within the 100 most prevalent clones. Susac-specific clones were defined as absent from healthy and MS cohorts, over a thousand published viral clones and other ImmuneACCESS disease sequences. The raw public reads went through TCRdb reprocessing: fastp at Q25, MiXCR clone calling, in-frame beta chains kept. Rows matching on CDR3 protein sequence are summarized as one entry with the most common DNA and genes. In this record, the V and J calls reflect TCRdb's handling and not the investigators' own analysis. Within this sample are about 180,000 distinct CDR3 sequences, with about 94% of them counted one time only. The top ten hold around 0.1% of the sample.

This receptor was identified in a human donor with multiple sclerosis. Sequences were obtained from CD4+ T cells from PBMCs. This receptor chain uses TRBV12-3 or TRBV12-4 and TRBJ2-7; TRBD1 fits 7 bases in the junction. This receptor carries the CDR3 CASSYGDSEQYF. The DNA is TGTGCCAGCAGTTACGGGGACAGCGAGCAGTACTTC.